This record looks at one TCR beta chain sequence and its context. Its antigen is unknown. Partitioning of CD4+ cells yielded a CD45RA+ naive subset and a CD45RA-negative memory subset. This sample is part of a study of shared clonotypes between healthy human individuals. Across the whole study: Sampling drew on donors who were a couple of women and three men aged 18 to 49. General study findings and limits: Generally, estimated richness proved larger in naive subsets than it did in memory subsets.

In the source study's methods: Junction-only sequences without quality scores came from ImmunoSEQ, so filtering differed. Using immunoSEQ multiplex PCR, the repertoire was profiled, and TCRdb retains in-frame clones only, with some absent. From that table come the V and J calls and clone size; the DNA was used to work out D and trimming. In the table there are hundreds of thousands of clones, less than 96% of which are singletons. V shed 6 bases, J shed 1 base, and the junction held 1 base outside the gene matches. Germline CDR1 and CDR2: KGHSH and LQKENI. The CDR3 extends over 13 amino acids. This TCR was sampled from a woman in her thirties in good health. The chain employs TRBV18 and TRBJ1-1, with TRBD1 matching over 8 bases. Sequencing used naive CD4+ T cells sorted from blood. Subset denoted: CD45RA+ positively selected. CDR3 sequence: CASSGQGNTEAFF. The CDR3 DNA sequence: TGTGCCAGCTCCGGACAGGGGAACACTGAAGCTTTCTTT.